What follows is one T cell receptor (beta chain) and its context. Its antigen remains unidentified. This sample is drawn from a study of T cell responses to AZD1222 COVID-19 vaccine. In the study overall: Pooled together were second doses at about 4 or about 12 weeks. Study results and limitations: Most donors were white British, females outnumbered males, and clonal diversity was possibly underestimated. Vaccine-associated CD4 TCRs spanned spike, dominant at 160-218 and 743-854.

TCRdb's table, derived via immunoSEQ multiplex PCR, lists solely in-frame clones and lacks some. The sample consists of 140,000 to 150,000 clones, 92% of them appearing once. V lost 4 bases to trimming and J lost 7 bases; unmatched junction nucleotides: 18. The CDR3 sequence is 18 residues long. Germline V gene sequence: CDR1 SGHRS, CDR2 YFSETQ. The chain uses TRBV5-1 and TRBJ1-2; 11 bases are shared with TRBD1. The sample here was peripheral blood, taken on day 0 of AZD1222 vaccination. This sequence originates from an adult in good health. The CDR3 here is CASSPLGQGARKGSGYTF. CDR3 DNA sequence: TGCGCCAGCAGCCCCCTCGGACAGGGGGCGCGCAAGGGGTCTGGCTACACCTTC.